This T cell receptor (beta chain) is drawn from a study of cytomegalovirus exposure and HLA in healthy donors. Study as a whole: Genotyping of 400 or so donors showed that around 81% belonged to the Caucasian-associated ancestry cluster. Overall study results and limits: TCR beta V- and J-gene trimming was later associated with a missense DCLRE1C variant.

Germline CDR1 SGHRS, CDR2 YFSETQ. Trimming took 2 bases from V and 3 from J; bases not matched to a gene: 6. The CDR3 loop spans 17 amino acids. This clone was detected once. Its target is not known. Primers: 60 Vbeta forward and 13 Jbeta reverse. TCRdb keeps only in-frame clones here, not all; method: immunoSEQ multiplex PCR. The sample gives about 220,000 clones, 82% of which show up once; approximately 5.7% is in the top ten. The chain combines TRBV5-1 with TRBJ1-4; 11 bases line up with TRBD1. The TCR comes from a man aged 35 to 55 in good health and CMV-seropositive. Sequenced: PBMCs. The CDR3 sequence is CASSFGQGAGSNEKLFF. For the CDR3, the DNA is TGCGCCAGCAGCTTTGGACAGGGGGCGGGCTCTAATGAAAAACTGTTTTTT.